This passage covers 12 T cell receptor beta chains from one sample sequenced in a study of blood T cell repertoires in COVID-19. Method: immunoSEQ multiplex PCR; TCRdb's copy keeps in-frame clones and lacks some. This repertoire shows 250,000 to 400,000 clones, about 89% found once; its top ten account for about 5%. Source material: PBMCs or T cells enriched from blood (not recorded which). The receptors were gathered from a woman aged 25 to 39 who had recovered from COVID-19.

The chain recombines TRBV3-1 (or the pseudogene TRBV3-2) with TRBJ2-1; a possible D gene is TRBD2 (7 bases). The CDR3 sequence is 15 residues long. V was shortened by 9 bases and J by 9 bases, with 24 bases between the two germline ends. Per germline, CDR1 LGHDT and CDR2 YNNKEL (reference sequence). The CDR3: CASEKGGGVRVEQFF. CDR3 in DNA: TGTGCCAGTGAAAAAGGGGGAGGGGTCCGCGTTGAGCAGTTCTTC.

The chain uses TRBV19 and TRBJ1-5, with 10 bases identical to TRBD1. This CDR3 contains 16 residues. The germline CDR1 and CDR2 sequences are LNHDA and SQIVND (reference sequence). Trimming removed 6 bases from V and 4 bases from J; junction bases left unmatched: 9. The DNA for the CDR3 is TGTGCCAGTAGCCCGGGGACAGGGGAAAGGAATCAGCCCCAGCATTTT. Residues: CASSPGTGERNQPQHF.

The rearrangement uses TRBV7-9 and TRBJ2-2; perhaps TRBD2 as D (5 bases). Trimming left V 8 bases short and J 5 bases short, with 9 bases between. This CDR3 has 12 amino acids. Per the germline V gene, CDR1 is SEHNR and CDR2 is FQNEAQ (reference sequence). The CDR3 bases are TGTGCCAGCCCCCGGGGAACCGGGGAGCTGTTTTTT. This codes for CASPRGTGELFF.

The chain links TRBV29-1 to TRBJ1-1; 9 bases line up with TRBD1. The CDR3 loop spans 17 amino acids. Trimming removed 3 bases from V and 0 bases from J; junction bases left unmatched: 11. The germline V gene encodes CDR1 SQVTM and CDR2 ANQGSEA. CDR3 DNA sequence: TGCAGCGTTGATCGGTCCCCTCGGGACAGGGTGAACACTGAAGCTTTCTTT. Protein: CSVDRSPRDRVNTEAFF.

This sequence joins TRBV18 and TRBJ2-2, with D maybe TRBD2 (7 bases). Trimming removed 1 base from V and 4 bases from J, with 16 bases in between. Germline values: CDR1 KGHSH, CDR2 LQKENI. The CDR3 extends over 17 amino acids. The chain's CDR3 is CASSPRESRGLTGELFF. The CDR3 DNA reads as TGTGCCAGCTCACCACGCGAATCGCGGGGGCTCACCGGGGAGCTGTTTTTT.

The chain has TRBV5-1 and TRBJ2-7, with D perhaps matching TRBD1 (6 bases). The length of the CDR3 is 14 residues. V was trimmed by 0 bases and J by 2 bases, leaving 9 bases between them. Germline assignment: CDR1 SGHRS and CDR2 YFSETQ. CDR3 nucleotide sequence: TGCGCCAGCAGCTTGGACGCAGGGGCCTACGAGCAGTACTTC. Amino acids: CASSLDAGAYEQYF.

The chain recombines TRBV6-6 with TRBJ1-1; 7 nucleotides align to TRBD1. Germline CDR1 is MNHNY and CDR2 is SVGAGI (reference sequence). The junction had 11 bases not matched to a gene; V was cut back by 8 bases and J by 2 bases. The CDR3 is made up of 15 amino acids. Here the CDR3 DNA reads TGTGCCAGCCAATTTCAGGGGGACCTTAACACTGAAGCTTTCTTT. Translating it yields CASQFQGDLNTEAFF.

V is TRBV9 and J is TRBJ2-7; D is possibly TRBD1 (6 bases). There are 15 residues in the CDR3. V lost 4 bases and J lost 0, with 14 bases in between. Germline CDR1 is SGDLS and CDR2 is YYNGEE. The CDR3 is CASSPRDTTSYEQYF. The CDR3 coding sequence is TGTGCCAGCAGCCCAAGGGACACCACCTCCTACGAGCAGTACTTC. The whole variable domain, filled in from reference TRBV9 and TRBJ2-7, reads DSGVTQTPKHLITATGQRVTLRCSPRSGDLSVYWYQQSLDQGLQFLIQYYNGEERAKGNILERFSAQQFPDLHSELNLSSLELGDSALYFCASSPRDTTSYEQYFGPGTRLTVT.

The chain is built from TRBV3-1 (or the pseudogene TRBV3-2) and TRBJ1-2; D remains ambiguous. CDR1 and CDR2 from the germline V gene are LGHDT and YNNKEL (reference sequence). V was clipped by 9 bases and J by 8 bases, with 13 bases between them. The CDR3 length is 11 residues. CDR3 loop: CASQDTGGYTF. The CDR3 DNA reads TGTGCCAGTCAAGATACGGGGGGCTACACCTTC.

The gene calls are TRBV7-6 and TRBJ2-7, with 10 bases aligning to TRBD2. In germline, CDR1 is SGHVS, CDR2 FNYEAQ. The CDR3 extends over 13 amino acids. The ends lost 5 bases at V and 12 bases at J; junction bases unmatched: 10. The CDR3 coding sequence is TGTGCCAGCAGCCCCCCAACTAGCGGGGAGTGGTACTTC. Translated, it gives CASSPPTSGEWYF.

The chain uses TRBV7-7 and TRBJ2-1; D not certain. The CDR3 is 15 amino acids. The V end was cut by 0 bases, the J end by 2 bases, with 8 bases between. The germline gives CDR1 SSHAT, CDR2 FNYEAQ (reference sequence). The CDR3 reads CASSLARSTYNEQFF. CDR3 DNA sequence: TGTGCCAGCAGCTTAGCCAGAAGTACCTACAATGAGCAGTTCTTC.

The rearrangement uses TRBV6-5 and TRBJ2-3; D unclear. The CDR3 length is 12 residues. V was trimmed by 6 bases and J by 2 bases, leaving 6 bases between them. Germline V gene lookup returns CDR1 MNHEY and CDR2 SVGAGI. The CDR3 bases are TGTGCCAGCAGGGCTTTCACAGATACGCAGTATTTT. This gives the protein CASRAFTDTQYF.